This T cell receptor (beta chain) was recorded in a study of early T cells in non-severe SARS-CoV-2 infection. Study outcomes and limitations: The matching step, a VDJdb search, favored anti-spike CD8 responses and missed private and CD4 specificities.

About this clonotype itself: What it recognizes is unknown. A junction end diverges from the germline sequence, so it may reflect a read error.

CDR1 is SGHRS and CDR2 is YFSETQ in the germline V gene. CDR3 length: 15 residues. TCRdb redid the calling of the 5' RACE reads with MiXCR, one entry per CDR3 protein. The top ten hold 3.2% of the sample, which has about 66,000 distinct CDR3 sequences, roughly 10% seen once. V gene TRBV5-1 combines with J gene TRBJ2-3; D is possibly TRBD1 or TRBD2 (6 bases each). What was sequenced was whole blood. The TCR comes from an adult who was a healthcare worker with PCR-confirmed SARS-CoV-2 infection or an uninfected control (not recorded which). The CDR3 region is CASSLRGVLTDTQYF. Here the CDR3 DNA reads TGTGCCAGCAGCTTAAGGGGGGTTTTGACAGATACGCAGTATTTT.